One sample yielded the 27 T cell receptor beta chains listed below, sequenced in a study of shared clonotypes between healthy human individuals. The assay was immunoSEQ multiplex PCR, and TCRdb's table has in-frame clones only and misses some. The sample contains 550,000 to 700,000 clones, around 73% of which appear only once. Sequencing was done on a sample of memory CD4+ T cells sorted from blood. As for subset: CD45RA-negative fraction. Receptors were obtained from a woman in her 30s in good health.

The chain couples TRBV5-1 to TRBJ1-4; 7 nucleotides align to TRBD1. V shed 4 bases and J 6 bases; nucleotides not matched to a gene: 12. The CDR3 runs to 16 residues. Germline CDR1 is SGHRS and CDR2 is YFSETQ. CDR3 region: CASSGTQGVGHEKLFF. CDR3 DNA sequence: TGCGCCAGCAGCGGGACGCAGGGGGTAGGGCATGAAAAACTGTTTTTT.

The chain couples TRBV28 to TRBJ2-5, with 7 bases that match TRBD1. After removal of 1 base from V and 1 base from J, the junction contained 6 bases not matched to a gene. Germline CDR1 reads MDHEN; CDR2 reads SYDVKM. CDR3 length: 16 amino acids. The CDR3 nucleotides read TGTGCCAGCAGTTTATCTCGGAGACAGGGCCAAGAGACCCAGTACTTC. Encoded protein: CASSLSRRQGQETQYF. The whole variable domain, remainder taken from reference TRBV28 and TRBJ2-5, is DVKVTQSSRYLVKRTGEKVFLECVQDMDHENMFWYRQDPGLGLRLIYFSYDVKMKEKGDIPEGYSVSREKKERFSLILESASTNQTSMYLCASSLSRRQGQETQYFGPGTRLLVL.

This chain joins TRBV7-8 and TRBJ2-4; the match to TRBD1 covers 7 bases. The length of the CDR3 is 14 residues. CDR1 is SGHVS, CDR2 FQNEAQ, per germline. V was clipped by 4 bases and J by 5 bases; unmatched bases: 5. The CDR3 DNA sequence: TGTGCCAGCAGCTCGGGACAGCGGCAAAACATTCAGTACTTC. This encodes CASSSGQRQNIQYF.

This rearrangement joins TRBV19 to TRBJ2-5; 7 bases are a match to TRBD2. CDR1 and CDR2 (germline): LNHDA, SQIVND (reference sequence). The CDR3 is 14 amino acids. V shed 5 bases, J shed 7 bases, and the junction held 10 bases outside the gene matches. The CDR3 region has the DNA TGTGCCAGTAGTTTCGCTAGCGGAACCGGGACCCAGTACTTC. Translated: CASSFASGTGTQYF. Full variable domain (remainder filled in from reference TRBV19 and TRBJ2-5): DGGITQSPKYLFRKEGQNVTLSCEQNLNHDAMYWYRQDPGQGLRLIYYSQIVNDFQKGDIAEGYSVSREKKESFPLTVTSAQKNPTAFYLCASSFASGTGTQYFGPGTRLLVL.

J is TRBJ2-5 and V is TRBV28, with 9 bases that match TRBD2. Germline CDR1 MDHEN, CDR2 SYDVKM. V gave up 6 bases and J gave up 2 bases; unmatched junction bases: 13. The CDR3 consists of 17 residues. CDR3 sequence reads: CASSPGWLAGSQETQYF. The CDR3 region has the DNA TGTGCCAGCAGCCCCGGGTGGCTAGCGGGGTCACAAGAGACCCAGTACTTC.

CDR3: CASSLATPYSDVPQHF. The CDR3 nucleotides are TGTGCCAGCAGTTTAGCTACCCCCTACTCCGACGTGCCCCAGCATTTT. V gene TRBV28 combines with J gene TRBJ1-5; D gene uncertain. CDR3 size: 16 residues. V was clipped by 2 bases and J by 9 bases, with 20 bases between them. Germline V gene sequence: CDR1 MDHEN, CDR2 SYDVKM.

Details on this clone: Other DNA sequences in the same sample also yield this CDR3. The rearrangement uses TRBV20-1 and TRBJ2-5; no clear D gene. The J call may be in error: the DNA end matches TRBJ2-7 better. The CDR3 loop spans 11 amino acids. Germline CDR1 DFQATT, CDR2 SNEGSKA (reference sequence). The CDR3 loop is CSASGHYEQYF. The CDR3, as DNA: TGCAGTGCTAGCGGGCACTACGAGCAGTACTTC.

The chain combines TRBV18 with TRBJ2-1; D possibly corresponds to TRBD2 (5 bases). The CDR3 is 18 residues long. The germline gives CDR1 KGHSH, CDR2 LQKENI. Trimming left V 3 bases short and J 0 bases short, with 18 bases between. Here the CDR3 reads CASSPKGAANGSYNEQFF. CDR3 in DNA: TGTGCCAGCTCACCGAAGGGAGCAGCCAACGGCTCCTACAATGAGCAGTTCTTC.

This chain joins TRBV5-1 and TRBJ2-2; D is uncertain. V was trimmed by 3 bases and J by 1 base, leaving 10 bases between them. Looked up from germline, CDR1 is SGHRS and CDR2 is YFSETQ. The CDR3 totals 15 residues. CDR3 amino acids: CASSSGRMNTGELFF. The CDR3 region has the DNA TGCGCCAGCAGCTCAGGCAGGATGAACACCGGGGAGCTGTTTTTT.

V and J are TRBV11-2 and TRBJ2-3, with D hard to call. Deletions cut 2 bases from V and 0 bases from J, with 6 bases between. CDR3 length: 14 amino acids. Looked up from germline, CDR1 is SGHAT and CDR2 is FQNNGV. DNA of the CDR3: TGTGCCAGCAGCTTAAGGCAGAGCACAGATACGCAGTATTTT. It codes for CASSLRQSTDTQYF.

CDR3 nucleotide sequence: TGTGCCAGCAGCTTAGGGGGTGGAAACACCATATATTTT. Translation: CASSLGGGNTIYF. The rearrangement links TRBV7-9 to TRBJ1-3; D remains unclear. CDR1 and CDR2 from the germline V gene are SEHNR and FQNEAQ (reference sequence). V was cut by 1 base and J by 3 bases, with 4 bases left in between. The CDR3 runs to 13 residues.

This rearrangement joins TRBV4-1 to TRBJ1-1; D is ambiguous. CDR1 is MGHRA, CDR2 YSYEKL, per germline. The CDR3 length is 15 residues. The V end lost 1 base, the J end lost 3 bases, and 12 bases lay between the germline ends. The CDR3 region has the DNA TGCGCCAGCAGCCAAGCCTCGACTGGGTACACTGAAGCTTTCTTT. Translated, it gives CASSQASTGYTEAFF.

This clone was counted a single time. The chain employs TRBV27 and TRBJ1-2; 9 bases fit TRBD1. The CDR3 extends over 14 amino acids. Germline lookup yields CDR1 MNHEY and CDR2 SMNVEV (reference sequence). V gave up 2 bases and J gave up 7 bases; unmatched junction bases: 5. This CDR3 reads CASSLGTGMPGYTF. The CDR3 bases are TGTGCCAGCAGTTTAGGGACAGGGATGCCTGGCTACACCTTC.

The chain joins TRBV6-6 to TRBJ2-7, with a weak D call TRBD2 (5 bases). Per germline, CDR1 MNHNY and CDR2 SVGAGI (reference sequence). This CDR3 comprises 16 residues. The V and J ends lost 6 bases and 2 bases respectively, with 20 bases between them. The CDR3 protein is CASRSAGIGGTYEQYF. CDR3 DNA sequence: TGTGCCAGCAGGAGCGCGGGCATAGGAGGAACCTACGAGCAGTACTTC.

The chain uses TRBV28 and TRBJ1-1; D gene unclear. Trimming took off 4 bases at V and 4 bases at J, with 7 bases between the two ends. The germline V gene has CDR1 MDHEN and CDR2 SYDVKM. The CDR3 has 12 amino acids. CDR3: CASSSLGTEAFF. CDR3 nucleotides: TGTGCCAGCAGTTCGCTGGGCACTGAAGCTTTCTTT.

V and J are TRBV10-1 and TRBJ2-3; 15 bases align to TRBD2. The CDR3 length is 16 residues. J gave up 10 bases and V 4 bases, and 9 bases lay outside the gene matches. Germline-derived CDR1 and CDR2 are WNHNN and SYGVQD (reference sequence). CDR3 protein: CASSGTSGRALGAQYF. CDR3 sequence (DNA): TGCGCCAGCAGTGGGACTAGCGGGAGGGCCCTCGGGGCGCAGTATTTT.

This clone was detected many times. This chain uses TRBV18 with TRBJ1-1; a weak D match, TRBD1 (6 bases). The CDR3 totals 13 residues. Germline CDR1 reads KGHSH; CDR2 reads LQKENI. V lost 2 bases and J lost 7, with 11 bases in between. Here the CDR3 reads CASSPFGQSEAFF. Written as DNA, the CDR3 is TGTGCCAGCTCACCATTCGGACAGAGTGAAGCTTTCTTT.

In this sample, this clone turned up a few times. The gene calls are TRBV11-3 and TRBJ2-2, with D tentatively TRBD2 (6 bases). Germline-derived CDR1 and CDR2 are SGHNT and YENEEA. CDR3 length: 14 amino acids. Trimming took off 5 bases at V and 3 bases at J, with 10 bases between the two ends. The CDR3 sequence: CASSPGGYTGELFF. As DNA, the CDR3 is TGTGCCAGCAGCCCCGGAGGGTACACCGGGGAGCTGTTTTTT.

The table lists this clone with a few counts. Here the CDR3 DNA reads TGTGCCAGCACCACCGGGACAGGGAACGACGAGCAGTACTTC. Its protein is CASTTGTGNDEQYF. The rearrangement uses TRBV11-2 and TRBJ2-7, with 9 bases aligning to TRBD1. Germline V CDR1 and CDR2: SGHAT, FQNNGV. The CDR3 length is 14 residues. Losses at the gene ends were 7 bases for V and 5 bases for J; bases not matched to a gene: 9.

The chain couples TRBV5-1 to TRBJ1-4, with 7 bases fitting TRBD1. The CDR3 has 14 residues. Looked up from germline, CDR1 is SGHRS and CDR2 is YFSETQ. Trimming at V came to 4 bases and at J to 4 bases, leaving 4 bases not matched to a gene. CDR3 bases: TGCGCCAGCAGCGGGGACAGCCGTAATGAAAAACTGTTTTTT. Translating it yields CASSGDSRNEKLFF.

The gene calls are TRBV7-9 and TRBJ1-2; maybe TRBD1 (5 bases). The CDR3 sequence is 17 residues long. CDR1 is SEHNR and CDR2 is FQNEAQ in the germline V gene (reference sequence). Trimming shortened V by 2 bases and J by 7 bases, and 23 bases separated the two germline ends. The CDR3 nucleotides read TGTGCCAGCAGCTTATCTGCGGCTAGGCTGGCAGGGCCTGGCTACACCTTC. Protein: CASSLSAARLAGPGYTF.

A note on this clone: This sequence may be a read error, since a much larger clone differs from it by one base. The sample holds other DNA sequences that translate to the same CDR3. The chain links TRBV11-2 to TRBJ2-3; D unresolved. CDR1 SGHAT and CDR2 FQNNGV come from the germline V gene. This CDR3 has 12 amino acids. Deletions cut 2 bases from V and 3 bases from J, with 3 bases between. The DNA for the CDR3 is TGTGCCAGCAGCTTAAGGACAGATACGCAGTATTTT. Translated, it gives CASSLRTDTQYF. Full variable domain (rest looked up from reference TRBV11-2 and TRBJ2-3): EAGVAQSPRYKIIEKRQSVAFWCNPISGHATLYWYQQILGQGPKLLIQFQNNGVVDDSQLPKDRFSAERLKGVDSTLKIQPAKLEDSAVYLCASSLRTDTQYFGPGTRLTVL.

The chain uses TRBV2 and TRBJ1-5; TRBD1 might be the D (5 bases). This CDR3 has 15 amino acids. V was trimmed by 6 bases and J by 4 bases, leaving 16 bases between them. Germline CDR1 is SNHLY and CDR2 is FYNNEI. The CDR3 region has the DNA TGTGCCAGCAGCTCCGTACTGGGACCAAATCAGCCCCAGCATTTT. The encoded protein is CASSSVLGPNQPQHF.

This clone showed up just once. The rearrangement uses TRBV28 and TRBJ1-1; TRBD1 aligns across 9 bases. Germline CDR1 reads MDHEN; CDR2 reads SYDVKM. The CDR3 has 14 residues. V dropped 5 bases and J dropped 6; count of bases not matched to a gene: 7. The chain's CDR3 is CASSIYRQGAEAFF. In nucleotides, the CDR3 is TGTGCCAGCAGTATTTATCGACAGGGGGCTGAAGCTTTCTTT.

The rearrangement joins TRBV28 to TRBJ2-5; D might be TRBD2 (7 bases). Trimming took off 6 bases at V and 6 bases at J, with 17 bases between the two ends. Per the germline V gene, CDR1 is MDHEN and CDR2 is SYDVKM. This CDR3 is built from 14 residues. The CDR3 DNA is TGTGCCAGCAGCTCAAGGGGAGGGGGTCAGACCCAGTACTTC. This sequence encodes CASSSRGGGQTQYF.

The chain has TRBV4-1 and TRBJ2-5; maybe TRBD1 (5 bases). The CDR3 covers 16 residues. V lost 1 base, J lost 6 bases, and 18 bases lay in between. Looked up from germline, CDR1 is MGHRA and CDR2 is YSYEKL. This chain's CDR3 is CASSQGEGVSRKTQYF. CDR3 coding DNA: TGCGCCAGCAGCCAAGGAGAAGGGGTATCGAGGAAGACCCAGTACTTC.

The rearrangement uses TRBV2 and TRBJ1-5; D gene unclear. This CDR3 contains 15 residues. Germline V CDR1 and CDR2: SNHLY, FYNNEI. The ends were cut back, 4 bases at V and 0 bases at J, with 10 bases in the middle. This chain's CDR3 is CASSASSNSNQPQHF. The DNA of the CDR3 is TGTGCCAGCAGTGCTAGCAGCAATAGCAATCAGCCCCAGCATTTT.